The present entry profiles one TCR beta chain with its context. Specified time point: newly diagnosed GD, antithyroid drugs for less than 3 months. Extracted PBMC RNA gave rise to the TCR library. These data belong to a study of regulatory T cells in long-lasting Graves disease. CDR3 length: 14 residues. V dropped 5 bases and J dropped 3; count of bases not matched to a gene: 8. In germline, CDR1 is SGHTS, CDR2 YDEGEE. iRepertoire HTBI primers and Arm-PCR of CDR3 regions built TCR beta libraries. TCRdb called the multiplex PCR reads again in MiXCR, with one record for every CDR3 protein. The sample has some 600,000 distinct CDR3 sequences, roughly 15% seen once. The sample was also linked to a second study, of T cells in Graves' hyperthyroidism and ophthalmopathy.

The chain is built from TRBV5-8 and TRBJ2-7, with 7 bases that match TRBD1. The sample consisted of peripheral blood mononuclear cells (PBMCs), taken at new diagnosis, from a patient treated with antithyroid drugs. This receptor was identified in a man aged 18 to 35 with Graves disease. The DNA of the CDR3 is TGTGCCAGCAGTCCCGGGACAGCAATCTACGAGCAGTACTTC. Protein: CASSPGTAIYEQYF.